This T cell receptor (beta chain) was recorded in a study of beta chain features in type 1 diabetes. Study as a whole: All samples yielded around 98 million examined sorted cells.

This clone was observed a handful of times. The antigen remains unidentified. Investigators reverse transcribed all isolated RNA, so they sequenced expressed TCRB transcripts. The method was immunoSEQ multiplex PCR; TCRdb's version includes in-frame clones alone and lacks a portion of them. This sample has hundreds of thousands of clones, with roughly 16% found just once. General study points: PCR could preferentially amplify shorter templates, alike in patients and controls. Moderate yet significant TCRB CDR3 shortening was seen in Type 1 diabetes patients in all four CD4+ subsets. For type 1 diabetes patients, VDJ junctions showed fewer insertions and more deletions.

The CDR3 length is 19 residues. V lost 4 bases and J lost 1; bases outside the gene matches: 17. Germline-derived CDR1 and CDR2 are SGDLS and YYNGEE. The rearrangement joins TRBV9 to TRBJ2-1, with 7 bases identical to TRBD1. What was sequenced was naive CD4+ T cells from blood. The receptor was isolated from a man younger than 35 in good health. CDR3 nucleotides: TGTGCCAGCAGCTTCGCGAGTCACAGGGGCAAGACATCCTACAATGAGCAGTTCTTC. Translating gives CASSFASHRGKTSYNEQFF.